Listed here is a single TCR beta chain. The data belong to a study of blood T cell repertoires in COVID-19. For the study at large: From the United States, Italy and Spain came samples of acute and convalescent COVID-19.

CDR1 is MDHEN, CDR2 SYDVKM, per germline. The CDR3 extends over 10 amino acids. Trimming shortened V by 6 bases and J by 7 bases, and 6 bases separated the two germline ends. This table comes from immunoSEQ multiplex PCR, and its TCRdb copy is limited to in-frame clones, with some not included. Among fewer than 130,000 clones, more than 65% were seen once, and the ten largest hold approximately 3.9%. This TCR was recovered from a woman aged 80 or over with acute or convalescent COVID-19. The sequenced sample was peripheral blood. V usage is TRBV28 and J usage is TRBJ1-2, with no clear D. Here the CDR3 DNA reads TGTGCCAGCAGAGCGTCTGGCTACACCTTC. Translated: CASRASGYTF.